The 18 T cell receptor beta chains presented below share a single source sample, sequenced in a study of cytomegalovirus exposure and HLA in healthy donors. Primers: 60 Vbeta forward and 13 Jbeta reverse. The repertoire was sequenced with immunoSEQ multiplex PCR; TCRdb's copy has only in-frame clones and lacks some. This sample yields fewer than 75,000 clones, of which over 75% are seen a single time; roughly 4% belongs to the top ten. Sample: PBMCs. These receptors were taken from a woman in her twenties or thirties in good health and CMV-seronegative.

This clone was seen only a few times. The rearrangement uses TRBV6-1 and TRBJ2-1, with 12 bases lining up with TRBD1. This CDR3 spans 15 amino acids. Germline V gene lookup returns CDR1 MNHNS and CDR2 SASEGT. V was pared by 1 base and J by 8 bases, with 3 bases of the junction left unmatched. DNA for the CDR3: TGTGCCAGCAGTGAAGGGGGGACAGGGGGCGATGAGCAGTTCTTC. Amino acids: CASSEGGTGGDEQFF.

The CDR3, as DNA: TGTGCCAGCAGCTTAGCAGGACAGGTTGAAGCTTTCTTT. This codes for CASSLAGQVEAFF. The rearrangement joins TRBV11-3 to TRBJ1-1; TRBD1 matches 7 bases. The CDR3 length is 13 residues. V gave up 1 base and J gave up 7 bases; unmatched junction bases: 3. The germline gives CDR1 SGHNT, CDR2 YENEEA.

This chain joins TRBV30 and TRBJ1-1, with a weak D call TRBD1 (5 bases). V dropped 2 bases and J dropped 4 bases, with 8 bases sitting between them. Germline V gene sequence: CDR1 GTSNPN, CDR2 SVGIG (reference sequence). The CDR3 is 12 amino acids. CDR3 region: CAWSMGLTEAFF. The CDR3 bases are TGTGCCTGGAGTATGGGGCTCACTGAAGCTTTCTTT.

The chain joins TRBV6-1 to TRBJ1-6, with D tentatively TRBD1 (5 bases). Trimming cost V 8 bases and J 8 bases, with 10 bases left between them. Germline V CDR1 and CDR2: MNHNS, SASEGT. The CDR3 extends over 12 amino acids. CDR3 region: CASLQAYSPLHF. CDR3 DNA: TGTGCCAGCCTACAGGCCTATTCACCCCTCCACTTT.

The DNA of the CDR3 is TGTGCCAGCAGTGTTTCCGGGACAGGGGGCCAAGAGACCCAGTACTTC. This sequence encodes CASSVSGTGGQETQYF. This chain uses TRBV6-4 with TRBJ2-5; 11 positions match TRBD1. Trimming at V came to 4 bases and at J to 1 base, leaving 5 bases not matched to a gene. CDR1 and CDR2 from the germline V gene are MRHNA and SNTAGT. CDR3 length: 16 amino acids.

This sequence joins TRBV29-1 and TRBJ2-7; D is possibly TRBD2 (5 bases). The CDR3 covers 10 residues. Per germline, CDR1 SQVTM and CDR2 ANQGSEA. Deletions cut 6 bases from V and 4 bases from J, with 7 bases between. In nucleotides, the CDR3 is TGCAGCGTCGGGGATTACGAGCAGTACTTC. Encoded protein: CSVGDYEQYF.

The chain joins TRBV4-1 to TRBJ2-2; no definite D call. Germline CDR1 reads MGHRA; CDR2 reads YSYEKL. CDR3 length: 16 amino acids. V was shortened by 0 bases and J by 6 bases, with 14 bases between the two germline ends. In DNA form, the CDR3 reads TGCGCCAGCAGCCAAGACCAGAGGCAGCGTGCCGGGGAGCTGTTTTTT. Its translation is CASSQDQRQRAGELFF.

This clone was recorded a few times. The V call is TRBV2, the J call TRBJ2-3, with 11 bases identical to TRBD2. The CDR3 totals 17 residues. Looked up from germline, CDR1 is SNHLY and CDR2 is FYNNEI. The V segment lost 5 bases and the J segment 4 bases; nucleotides outside the gene matches: 11. CDR3 nucleotide sequence: TGTGCCAGCAGTTTTCGGATAGCGGGAGGGCCCGCAGATACGCAGTATTTT. Its protein is CASSFRIAGGPADTQYF.

V and J are TRBV6-5 and TRBJ1-2, with 10 positions matching TRBD1. Germline V CDR1 and CDR2: MNHEY, SVGAGI. Unmatched junction bases numbered 6, after V lost 4 bases and J lost 4 bases. This CDR3 is built from 15 residues. The CDR3 loop reads CASSWTGTGVYGYTF. CDR3 sequence (DNA): TGTGCCAGCAGTTGGACCGGGACAGGGGTCTATGGCTACACCTTC.

The chain joins TRBV4-1 to TRBJ1-5; 7 positions agree with TRBD1. The CDR3 length is 15 residues. CDR1 is MGHRA and CDR2 is YSYEKL in the germline V gene. The V and J ends lost 2 bases and 3 bases, in that order; junction bases with no gene match: 4. CDR3 sequence (DNA): TGCGCCAGCAGCCAAACAGGGGAACTCAATCAGCCCCAGCATTTT. Its protein is CASSQTGELNQPQHF.

The chain carries TRBV30 and TRBJ2-3; 16 nucleotides match TRBD2. The CDR3 is 20 amino acids. Germline loops: CDR1 GTSNPN, CDR2 SVGIG (reference sequence). V trimming: 0 bases; J trimming: 5 bases; junction bases outside the gene matches: 14. The DNA for the CDR3 is TGTGCCTGGAGTGTACTCTTTGGGACTAGCGGGGGGGCCGCTGGAGATACGCAGTATTTT. Translating gives CAWSVLFGTSGGAAGDTQYF.

The rearrangement joins TRBV7-9 to TRBJ2-7, with a weak D call TRBD1 (6 bases). Trimming removed 2 bases from V and 4 bases from J, with 9 bases in between. This CDR3 has 13 amino acids. The germline V gene encodes CDR1 SEHNR and CDR2 FQNEAQ (reference sequence). This CDR3 reads CASSLPGAYEQYF. CDR3 bases: TGTGCCAGCAGCTTACCAGGGGCTTACGAGCAGTACTTC.

The V and J genes are TRBV5-1 and TRBJ1-2; 8 nucleotides agree with TRBD1. This CDR3 has 16 residues. The germline V gene encodes CDR1 SGHRS and CDR2 YFSETQ. With 1 base clipped from V and 3 bases from J, the junction kept 8 bases outside the gene matches. The CDR3 loop reads CASSLTTGTGDYGYTF. The DNA of the CDR3 is TGCGCCAGCAGCTTGACGACGGGGACAGGAGACTATGGCTACACCTTC.

CDR3 residues: CATSRAGQGGGYTF. The CDR3 coding sequence is TGTGCCACCAGCAGAGCGGGACAGGGGGGTGGCTACACCTTC. The J gene is TRBJ1-2, the V gene TRBV15; 11 nucleotides align to TRBD1. V lost 1 base and J lost 7; bases outside the gene matches: 2. CDR3 size: 14 residues. Germline V gives CDR1 LNHNV, CDR2 YYDKDF (reference sequence).

J is TRBJ1-1 and V is TRBV30; no clear D gene. Germline CDR1 GTSNPN, CDR2 SVGIG (reference sequence). Trimming took off 4 bases at V and 6 bases at J, with 12 bases between the two ends. The CDR3 is 12 amino acids. The CDR3 sequence: CAWIGVFAEAFF. In DNA, the CDR3 is TGTGCCTGGATCGGGGTTTTCGCTGAAGCTTTCTTT. Drawing the rest from reference TRBV30 and TRBJ1-1, the complete variable domain is SQTIHQWPATLVQPVGSPLSLECTVEGTSNPNLYWYRQAAGRGLQLLFYSVGIGQISSEVPQNLSASRPQDRQFILSSKKLLLSDSGFYLCAWIGVFAEAFFGQGTRLTVV.

Here the CDR3 reads CARRGGGGTGELFF. DNA for the CDR3: TGTGCCCGACGCGGGGGGGGCGGCACCGGGGAGCTGTTTTTT. The chain combines TRBV30 with TRBJ2-2; 9 nucleotides align to TRBD2. Germline assignment: CDR1 GTSNPN and CDR2 SVGIG (reference sequence). The CDR3 is 14 residues long. Trimming took 8 bases from V and 4 from J; bases not matched to a gene: 8.

The gene calls are TRBV30 and TRBJ1-1, with D unresolved. The CDR3 loop spans 11 amino acids. Germline CDR1 GTSNPN, CDR2 SVGIG (reference sequence). V shed 1 base and J shed 8 bases, with 8 bases lying between them. CDR3 coding DNA: TGTGCCTGGAGTGGTTCTATCGAAGCTTTCTTT. Amino acid sequence: CAWSGSIEAFF.

This rearrangement joins TRBV30 to TRBJ1-3; D possibly corresponds to TRBD1 (5 bases). In germline, CDR1 is GTSNPN, CDR2 SVGIG (reference sequence). V was cut by 2 bases and J by 4 bases, with 9 bases left in between. This CDR3 is 13 amino acids long. This chain's CDR3 is CAWSRGVGNTIYF. The CDR3 bases are TGTGCCTGGAGTCGGGGGGTAGGAAACACCATATATTTT.